The 19 T cell receptor beta chains below come from one sample, sequenced in a study of blood T cell repertoires in COVID-19. Sequencing used immunoSEQ multiplex PCR; TCRdb keeps in-frame clones, though not all of them. The data hold 320,000 or so clones, with around 90% observed a single time. What was sequenced was PBMCs or T cells enriched from blood (not recorded which). Receptors originate from a man aged 30 to 39 who had recovered from COVID-19.

The DNA of the CDR3 is TGCGCCAGCAGCCCCGAAGGGCTAGCGGGGGGCGAGAACACCGGGGAGCTGTTTTTT. Residues: CASSPEGLAGGENTGELFF. This chain uses TRBV4-1 with TRBJ2-2; 11 bases fit TRBD2. Germline trimming cut 4 bases from V and 1 base from J; bases unmatched to any gene: 11. The germline V gene encodes CDR1 MGHRA and CDR2 YSYEKL. The CDR3 contains 19 residues.

This chain joins TRBV7-3 and TRBJ1-1; 9 nucleotides agree with TRBD1. The CDR3 has 14 amino acids. The germline gives CDR1 SGHTA, CDR2 FQGTGA. Trimming cost V 3 bases and J 6 bases; bases outside gene matches: 5. The CDR3 protein is CASSFSTGGSEAFF. DNA for the CDR3: TGTGCCAGCAGCTTCTCGACAGGGGGTTCTGAAGCTTTCTTT.

A word on this clone: A read error may produce the germline difference seen at one junction end. CDR3 sequence (DNA): TGCGCCCGCAGCCGACCGACTAGTTCCCGCAATGAGCAGTTCTTC. Its translation is CARSRPTSSRNEQFF. This sequence joins TRBV10-2 and TRBJ2-1, with a possible D match to TRBD2 (6 bases). Germline lookup yields CDR1 WSHSY and CDR2 SAAADI. The CDR3 runs to 15 residues.

This clone is a singleton in its sample. V usage is TRBV5-5 and J usage is TRBJ1-5, with 8 nucleotides matching TRBD1. The length of the CDR3 is 15 residues. Trimming at V came to 0 bases and at J to 5 bases, leaving 4 bases not matched to a gene. CDR1 and CDR2 from the germline V gene are SGHKS and YYEKEE (reference sequence). In nucleotides, the CDR3 is TGTGCCAGCAGCTTGGGGCAGGGGGCGGATCAGCCCCAGCATTTT. It yields the protein CASSLGQGADQPQHF.

The rearrangement joins TRBV3-1 (or the pseudogene TRBV3-2) to TRBJ2-1, with 8 nucleotides matching TRBD1. The germline gives CDR1 LGHDT, CDR2 YNNKEL (reference sequence). The CDR3 runs to 16 residues. V dropped 4 bases and J dropped 4; count of bases not matched to a gene: 9. DNA of the CDR3: TGTGCCAGCAGCCCGTGGGACAGGAGACAATACAATGAGCAGTTCTTC. It codes for CASSPWDRRQYNEQFF.

V is TRBV14 and J is TRBJ1-4, with 9 bases aligning to TRBD1. Per germline, CDR1 SGHDN and CDR2 FVKESK. The CDR3 totals 14 residues. J lost 6 bases, V lost 1 base, and 0 bases had no gene match. CDR3 amino acids: CASSQGQGDEKLFF. The CDR3, as DNA: TGTGCCAGCAGCCAAGGACAGGGGGATGAAAAACTGTTTTTT.

The CDR3 nucleotides read TGTGCCATCGGGGAGGGCACAGGGGGCTTAGGGCAGTACTTC. Translated: CAIGEGTGGLGQYF. The chain is built from TRBV10-3 and TRBJ2-7, with 9 bases that match TRBD1. CDR1 and CDR2 from the germline V gene are ENHRY and SYGVKD. J lost 9 bases, V lost 8 bases, and 14 bases had no gene match. The CDR3 has 14 amino acids.

This chain joins TRBV5-1 and TRBJ2-3; 7 bases are a match to TRBD1. The length of the CDR3 is 15 residues. The V gene's germline CDR1 is SGHRS and CDR2 YFSETQ. Trimming took 4 bases from V and 2 from J; bases not matched to a gene: 7. CDR3 sequence (DNA): TGCGCCAGCAGCCGACAGGGCAGCCACACAGATACGCAGTATTTT. Its translation is CASSRQGSHTDTQYF. Combining the CDR3 with reference TRBV5-1 and TRBJ2-3 gives the whole variable domain KAGVTQTPRYLIKTRGQQVTLSCSPISGHRSVSWYQQTPGQGLQFLFEYFSETQRNKGNFPGRFSGRQFSNSRSEMNVSTLELGDSALYLCASSRQGSHTDTQYFGPGTRLTVL.

The CDR3 sequence: CASSLEGWIAGAQETQYF. In DNA, the CDR3 is TGCGCCAGCAGCTTGGAGGGGTGGATAGCGGGGGCCCAAGAGACCCAGTACTTC. This chain connects TRBV5-1 to TRBJ2-5, with 9 positions matching TRBD2. In germline, CDR1 is SGHRS, CDR2 YFSETQ. This CDR3 is built from 18 residues. Trimming cost V 0 bases and J 1 base; bases outside gene matches: 10.

The genes are TRBV2 and TRBJ2-3; a weak D match, TRBD2 (6 bases). Germline CDR1 is SNHLY and CDR2 is FYNNEI. Trimming took 0 bases from V and 5 from J, leaving 12 bases between them. The CDR3 loop spans 15 amino acids. The CDR3 bases are TGTGCCAGCAGTGAAGCGCTACTAGCAGGAGATACGCAGTATTTT. Amino acid sequence: CASSEALLAGDTQYF.

The V and J genes are TRBV5-5 and TRBJ2-1, with 9 bases matching TRBD2. Germline V gene data show CDR1 as SGHKS and CDR2 as YYEKEE (reference sequence). Trimming cost V 3 bases and J 5 bases; bases outside gene matches: 9. The CDR3 contains 16 residues. The DNA for the CDR3 is TGTGCCAGCAGCTGGGGTTGGCGGGGGGGCCACAATGAGCAGTTCTTC. It is translated as CASSWGWRGGHNEQFF.

The chain's CDR3 is CSVRGQGAYQPQHF. As DNA, the CDR3 is TGCAGCGTTAGGGGGCAGGGGGCGTATCAGCCCCAGCATTTT. V and J are TRBV29-1 and TRBJ1-5, with TRBD1 identical over 8 bases. CDR3 length: 14 residues. J lost 5 bases, V lost 5 bases, and 8 bases had no gene match. Germline CDR1 reads SQVTM; CDR2 reads ANQGSEA.

This chain uses TRBV6-5 with TRBJ1-3; D perhaps matches TRBD1 (6 bases). Trimming pared 5 bases from V and 3 bases from J, leaving 14 bases between. Germline loops: CDR1 MNHEY, CDR2 SVGAGI. This CDR3 contains 15 residues. CDR3 coding DNA: TGTGCCAGCAGTCCCTCCGGACAGTTTGGAAACACCATATATTTT. This sequence encodes CASSPSGQFGNTIYF.

The chain couples TRBV9 to TRBJ2-2, with D hard to call. The CDR3 has 17 residues. Trimming took off 0 bases at V and 4 bases at J, with 16 bases between the two ends. The V gene's germline CDR1 is SGDLS and CDR2 YYNGEE. The CDR3 here is CASSVGPPAASTGELFF. CDR3 DNA sequence: TGTGCCAGCAGCGTAGGCCCGCCCGCGGCGAGCACCGGGGAGCTGTTTTTT.

The rearrangement uses TRBV6-5 and TRBJ2-5, with D unclear. The CDR3 spans 13 residues. Germline V gene sequence: CDR1 MNHEY, CDR2 SVGAGI. The V end was cut by 0 bases, the J end by 2 bases, with 4 bases between. CDR3 bases: TGTGCCAGCAGTTACTCCAGGCAAGAGACCCAGTACTTC. This gives the protein CASSYSRQETQYF.

The V call is TRBV15, the J call TRBJ1-2; tentative D call: TRBD1 (6 bases). Deletions cut 2 bases from V and 5 bases from J, with 12 bases between. There are 14 residues in the CDR3. Germline V gene lookup returns CDR1 LNHNV and CDR2 YYDKDF (reference sequence). The CDR3 region is CATSRYQQGYGYTF. CDR3 nucleotide sequence: TGTGCCACCAGCAGATATCAACAGGGTTATGGCTACACCTTC.

There are a few counts of this clone. V usage is TRBV2 and J usage is TRBJ2-7; 8 bases are shared with TRBD1. CDR1 is SNHLY, CDR2 FYNNEI, per germline. The CDR3 is 13 amino acids. V was clipped by 8 bases and J by 6 bases; unmatched bases: 9. The CDR3 loop reads CASEQGQAVEQYF. The CDR3 DNA reads as TGTGCCAGCGAGCAGGGACAGGCGGTCGAGCAGTACTTC.

This clone was seen a single time. The V and J genes are TRBV10-3 and TRBJ2-5; 9 bases agree with TRBD1. Germline V lookup: CDR1 ENHRY, CDR2 SYGVKD. The CDR3 loop spans 14 amino acids. V gave up 5 bases and J gave up 5 bases; unmatched junction bases: 6. CDR3 nucleotide sequence: TGTGCCATCAGTAGCACAGGGGGCTTGGAGACCCAGTACTTC. Translated, it gives CAISSTGGLETQYF.

This clone was seen a handful of times. The rearrangement joins TRBV19 to TRBJ2-2, with TRBD2 matching over 12 bases. CDR3 length: 17 amino acids. With V trimmed by 3 bases and J by 5 bases, 7 bases remained unmatched. In germline, CDR1 is LNHDA, CDR2 SQIVND (reference sequence). CDR3 sequence: CASSIPSGGALTGELFF. The CDR3 DNA reads TGTGCCAGTAGTATCCCTAGCGGGGGGGCCCTAACCGGGGAGCTGTTTTTT.